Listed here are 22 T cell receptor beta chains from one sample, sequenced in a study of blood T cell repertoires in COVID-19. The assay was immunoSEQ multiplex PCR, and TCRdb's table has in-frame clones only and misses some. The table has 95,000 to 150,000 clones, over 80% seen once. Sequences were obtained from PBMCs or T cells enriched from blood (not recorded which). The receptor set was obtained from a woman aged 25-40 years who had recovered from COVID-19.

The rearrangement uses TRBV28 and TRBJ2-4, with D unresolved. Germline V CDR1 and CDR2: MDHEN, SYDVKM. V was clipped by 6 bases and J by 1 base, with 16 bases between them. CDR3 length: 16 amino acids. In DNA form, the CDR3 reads TGTGCCAGCAGCCTTGCCCAGGTACGGGCCAAAAACATTCAGTACTTC. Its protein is CASSLAQVRAKNIQYF.

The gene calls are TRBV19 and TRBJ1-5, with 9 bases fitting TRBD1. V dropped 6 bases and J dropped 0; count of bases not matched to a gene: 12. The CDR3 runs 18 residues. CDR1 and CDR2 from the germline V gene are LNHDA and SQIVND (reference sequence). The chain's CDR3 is CASRPGQGLLYSNQPQHF. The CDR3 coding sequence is TGTGCCAGTAGACCGGGACAGGGACTTCTCTATAGCAATCAGCCCCAGCATTTT. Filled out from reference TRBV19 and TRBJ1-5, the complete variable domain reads DGGITQSPKYLFRKEGQNVTLSCEQNLNHDAMYWYRQDPGQGLRLIYYSQIVNDFQKGDIAEGYSVSREKKESFPLTVTSAQKNPTAFYLCASRPGQGLLYSNQPQHFGDGTRLSIL.

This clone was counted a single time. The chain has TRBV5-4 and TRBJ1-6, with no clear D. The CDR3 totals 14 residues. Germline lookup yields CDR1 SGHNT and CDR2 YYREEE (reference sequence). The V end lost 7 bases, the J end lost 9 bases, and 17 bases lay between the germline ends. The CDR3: CASFLTGSTSPLHF. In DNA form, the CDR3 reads TGTGCCAGCTTCCTTACGGGGAGTACTTCACCCCTCCACTTT.

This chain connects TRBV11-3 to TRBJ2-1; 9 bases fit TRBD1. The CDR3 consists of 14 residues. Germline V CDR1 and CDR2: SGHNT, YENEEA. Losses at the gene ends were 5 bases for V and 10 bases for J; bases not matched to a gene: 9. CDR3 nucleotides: TGTGCCAGCAGCCGGGACAGGGCCCGGGGAGAGCAGTTCTTC. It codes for CASSRDRARGEQFF.

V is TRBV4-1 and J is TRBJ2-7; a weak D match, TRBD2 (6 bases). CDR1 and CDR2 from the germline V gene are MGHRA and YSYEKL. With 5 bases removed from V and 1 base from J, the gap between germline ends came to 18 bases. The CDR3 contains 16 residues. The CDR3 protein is CASSLWSGVRSYEQYF. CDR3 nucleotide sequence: TGCGCCAGCAGCTTATGGTCGGGAGTAAGGTCCTACGAGCAGTACTTC.

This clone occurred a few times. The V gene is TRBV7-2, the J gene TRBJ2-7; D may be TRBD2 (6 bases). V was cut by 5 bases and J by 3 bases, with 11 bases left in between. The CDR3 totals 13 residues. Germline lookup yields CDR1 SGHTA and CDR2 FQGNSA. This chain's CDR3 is CASSPGTHYEQYF. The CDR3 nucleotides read TGTGCCAGCAGCCCCGGGACTCACTACGAGCAGTACTTC.

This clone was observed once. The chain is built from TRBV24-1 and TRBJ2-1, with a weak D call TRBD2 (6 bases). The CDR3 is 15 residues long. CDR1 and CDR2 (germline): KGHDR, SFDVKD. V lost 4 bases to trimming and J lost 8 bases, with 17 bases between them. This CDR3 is CATSDTQTRLHEQFF. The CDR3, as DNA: TGTGCCACCAGTGACACCCAGACTAGATTGCATGAGCAGTTCTTC.

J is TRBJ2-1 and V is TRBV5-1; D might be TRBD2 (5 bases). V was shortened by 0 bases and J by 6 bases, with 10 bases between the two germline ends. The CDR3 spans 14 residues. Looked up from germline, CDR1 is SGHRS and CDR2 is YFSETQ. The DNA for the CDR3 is TGCGCCAGCAGCTTGGCGGGATTTGTCAATGAGCAGTTCTTC. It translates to CASSLAGFVNEQFF. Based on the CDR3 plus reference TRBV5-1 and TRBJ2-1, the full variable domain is KAGVTQTPRYLIKTRGQQVTLSCSPISGHRSVSWYQQTPGQGLQFLFEYFSETQRNKGNFPGRFSGRQFSNSRSEMNVSTLELGDSALYLCASSLAGFVNEQFFGPGTRLTVL.

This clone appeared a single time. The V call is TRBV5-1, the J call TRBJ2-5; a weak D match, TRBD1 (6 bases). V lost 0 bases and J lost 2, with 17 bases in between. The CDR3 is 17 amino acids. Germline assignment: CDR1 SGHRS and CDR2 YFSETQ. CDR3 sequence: CASSLGRGPRGQETQYF. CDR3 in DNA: TGCGCCAGCAGCTTGGGCAGGGGCCCAAGAGGACAAGAGACCCAGTACTTC.

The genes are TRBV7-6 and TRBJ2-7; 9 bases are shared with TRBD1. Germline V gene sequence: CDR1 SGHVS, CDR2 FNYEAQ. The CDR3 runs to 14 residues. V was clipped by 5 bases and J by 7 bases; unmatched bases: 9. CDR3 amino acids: CASSENRGHREQYF. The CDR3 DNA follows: TGTGCCAGCAGCGAAAACAGGGGGCATCGTGAGCAGTACTTC.

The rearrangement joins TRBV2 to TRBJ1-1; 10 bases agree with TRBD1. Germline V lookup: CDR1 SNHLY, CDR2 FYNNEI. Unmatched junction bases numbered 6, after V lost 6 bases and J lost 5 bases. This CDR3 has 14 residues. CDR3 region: CASRGGQGNTEAFF. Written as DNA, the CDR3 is TGTGCCAGCAGGGGGGGACAGGGGAATACTGAAGCTTTCTTT.

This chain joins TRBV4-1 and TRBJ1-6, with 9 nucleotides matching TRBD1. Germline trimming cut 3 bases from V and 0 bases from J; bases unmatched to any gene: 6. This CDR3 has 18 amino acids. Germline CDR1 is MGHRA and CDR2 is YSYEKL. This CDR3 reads CASSHDDRGSSYNSPLHF. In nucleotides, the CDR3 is TGCGCCAGCAGCCATGACGACAGGGGGAGCTCCTATAATTCACCCCTCCACTTT.

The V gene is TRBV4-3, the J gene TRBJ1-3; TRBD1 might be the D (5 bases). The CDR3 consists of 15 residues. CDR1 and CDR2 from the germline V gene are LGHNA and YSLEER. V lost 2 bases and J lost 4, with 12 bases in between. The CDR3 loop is CASSQQGRVGNTIYF. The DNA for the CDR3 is TGCGCCAGCAGCCAACAGGGAAGAGTAGGAAACACCATATATTTT.

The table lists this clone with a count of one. The CDR3 DNA reads TGTGCCAGCAGCCTGGACAGGGGGCACCCCGGCGAGCAGTACTTC. It encodes CASSLDRGHPGEQYF. This chain links TRBV7-2 with TRBJ2-7, with 11 bases identical to TRBD1. Germline-derived CDR1 and CDR2 are SGHTA and FQGNSA. The CDR3 runs 15 residues. The V segment lost 5 bases and the J segment 6 bases; nucleotides outside the gene matches: 9. Together with reference TRBV7-2 and TRBJ2-7, the CDR3 gives the full variable domain: GAGVSQSPSNKVTEKGKDVELRCDPISGHTALYWYRQSLGQGLEFLIYFQGNSAPDKSGLPSDRFSAERTGGSVSTLTIQRTQQEDSAVYLCASSLDRGHPGEQYFGPGTRLTVT.

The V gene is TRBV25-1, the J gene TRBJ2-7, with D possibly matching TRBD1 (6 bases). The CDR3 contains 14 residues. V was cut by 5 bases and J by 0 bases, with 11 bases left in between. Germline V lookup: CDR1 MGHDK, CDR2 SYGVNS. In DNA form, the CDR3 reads TGTGCCAGCAGTTTGACAGGTCGCTCCTACGAGCAGTACTTC. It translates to CASSLTGRSYEQYF.

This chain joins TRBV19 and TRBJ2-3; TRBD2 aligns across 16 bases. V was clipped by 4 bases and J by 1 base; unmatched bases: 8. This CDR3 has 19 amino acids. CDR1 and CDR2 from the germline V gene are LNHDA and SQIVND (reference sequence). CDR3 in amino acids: CASSTGTSGRAHGTDTQYF. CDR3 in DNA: TGTGCCAGTAGTACCGGGACTAGCGGGAGGGCCCACGGCACAGATACGCAGTATTTT.

CDR3 nucleotides: TGTGCCAGCGGAACAGGTAGTGCCACTGAAGCTTTCTTT. Translated, it gives CASGTGSATEAFF. The V call is TRBV7-3, the J call TRBJ1-1; maybe TRBD1 (5 bases). Trimming cost V 8 bases and J 4 bases, with 14 bases left between them. The CDR3 contains 13 residues. Germline CDR1 reads SGHTA; CDR2 reads FQGTGA.

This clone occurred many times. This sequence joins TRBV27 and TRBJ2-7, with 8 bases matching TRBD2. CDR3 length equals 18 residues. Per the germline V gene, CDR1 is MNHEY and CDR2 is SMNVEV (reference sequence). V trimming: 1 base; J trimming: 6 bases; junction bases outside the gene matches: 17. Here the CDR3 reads CASSLLAFTGGRPGEQYF. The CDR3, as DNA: TGTGCCAGCAGTTTATTGGCTTTTACTGGCGGGAGGCCAGGCGAGCAGTACTTC.

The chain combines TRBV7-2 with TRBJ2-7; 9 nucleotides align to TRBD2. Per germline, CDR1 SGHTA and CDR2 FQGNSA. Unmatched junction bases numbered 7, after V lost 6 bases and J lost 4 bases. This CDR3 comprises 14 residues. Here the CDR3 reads CASSRSGRSYEQYF. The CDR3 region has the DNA TGTGCCAGCAGTAGAAGCGGGAGGAGTTACGAGCAGTACTTC.

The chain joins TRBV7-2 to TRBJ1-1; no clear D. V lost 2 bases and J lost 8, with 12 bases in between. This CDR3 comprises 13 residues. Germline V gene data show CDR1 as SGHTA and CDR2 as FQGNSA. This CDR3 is CASSLRRNYEAFF. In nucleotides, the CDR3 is TGTGCCAGCAGCTTAAGGCGGAATTACGAAGCTTTCTTT.

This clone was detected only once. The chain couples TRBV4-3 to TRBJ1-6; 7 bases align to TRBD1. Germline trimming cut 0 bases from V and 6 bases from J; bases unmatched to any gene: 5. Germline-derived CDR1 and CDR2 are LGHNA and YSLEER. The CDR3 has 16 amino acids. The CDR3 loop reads CASSQETYRGNSPLHF. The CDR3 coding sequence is TGCGCCAGCAGCCAAGAAACATACAGGGGTAATTCACCCCTCCACTTT.

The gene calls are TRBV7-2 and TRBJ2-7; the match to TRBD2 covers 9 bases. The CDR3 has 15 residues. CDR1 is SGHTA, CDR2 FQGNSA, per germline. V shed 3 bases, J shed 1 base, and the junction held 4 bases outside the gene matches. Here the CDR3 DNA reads TGTGCCAGCAGCTTTACTAGCGGGTTATCCTACGAGCAGTACTTC. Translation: CASSFTSGLSYEQYF.